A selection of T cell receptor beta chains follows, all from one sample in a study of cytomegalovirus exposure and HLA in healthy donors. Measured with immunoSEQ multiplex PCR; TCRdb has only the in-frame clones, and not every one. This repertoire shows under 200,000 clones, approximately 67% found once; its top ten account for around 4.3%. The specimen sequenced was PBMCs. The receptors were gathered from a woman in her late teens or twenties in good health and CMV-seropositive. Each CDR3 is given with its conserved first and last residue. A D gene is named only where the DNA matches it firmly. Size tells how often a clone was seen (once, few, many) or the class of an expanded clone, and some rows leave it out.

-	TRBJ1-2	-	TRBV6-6	CASSYVTTGPGYTF	TGTGCCAGCAGTTACGTCACGACGGGTCCTGGCTACACCTTC
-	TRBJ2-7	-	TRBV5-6	CASSSSSYEQYF	TGTGCCAGCAGCTCGTCCTCCTACGAGCAGTACTTC
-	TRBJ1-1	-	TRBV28	CASSLERQVSTEAFF	TGTGCCAGCAGTTTAGAGCGACAGGTTTCTACTGAAGCTTTCTTT
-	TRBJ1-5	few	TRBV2	CASTQEGNQPQHF	TGTGCCAGCACCCAGGAGGGAAATCAGCCCCAGCATTTT
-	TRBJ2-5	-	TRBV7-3	CASSWGGGETQYF	TGTGCCAGCAGCTGGGGGGGCGGGGAGACCCAGTACTTC
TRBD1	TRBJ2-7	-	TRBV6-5	CASSSTGTGFSYEQYF	TGTGCCAGCAGTTCGACCGGGACAGGCTTTTCCTACGAGCAGTACTTC
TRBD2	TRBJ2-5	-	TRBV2	CASSEGGGEGETQYF	TGTGCCAGCAGTGAAGGCGGGGGGGAAGGAGAGACCCAGTACTTC
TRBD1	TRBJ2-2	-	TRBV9	CASSPRDRGDTGELFF	TGTGCCAGCAGCCCTCGGGACAGGGGAGACACCGGGGAGCTGTTTTTT
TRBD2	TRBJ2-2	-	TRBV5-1	CASSWSGGLTGELFF	TGCGCCAGCAGCTGGAGCGGGGGACTCACCGGGGAGCTGTTTTTT
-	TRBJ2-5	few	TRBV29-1	CSVAGRLETQYF	TGCAGCGTTGCTGGGAGATTGGAGACCCAGTACTTC
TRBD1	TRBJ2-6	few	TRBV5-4	CASNRDRLSGANVLTF	TGTGCCAGCAACCGGGACAGACTTTCTGGGGCCAACGTCCTGACTTTC
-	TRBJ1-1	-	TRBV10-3	CAISGQAAEAFF	TGTGCCATCAGTGGACAGGCAGCTGAAGCTTTCTTT
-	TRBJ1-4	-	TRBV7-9	CASSLRATNEKLFF	TGTGCCAGCAGCTTGAGGGCAACTAATGAAAAACTGTTTTTT
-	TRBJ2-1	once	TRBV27	CASRRENNEQFF	TGTGCCAGCAGACGCGAAAACAATGAGCAGTTCTTC
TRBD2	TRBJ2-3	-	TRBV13	CASSLVAGTIEEYGSRTDTQYF	TGTGCCAGCAGCTTAGTGGCAGGGACTATTGAGGAATATGGTTCACGCACAGATACGCAGTATTTT
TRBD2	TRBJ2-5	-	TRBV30	CAWSEMGLAVQETQYF	TGTGCCTGGAGTGAAATGGGACTAGCGGTACAAGAGACCCAGTACTTC